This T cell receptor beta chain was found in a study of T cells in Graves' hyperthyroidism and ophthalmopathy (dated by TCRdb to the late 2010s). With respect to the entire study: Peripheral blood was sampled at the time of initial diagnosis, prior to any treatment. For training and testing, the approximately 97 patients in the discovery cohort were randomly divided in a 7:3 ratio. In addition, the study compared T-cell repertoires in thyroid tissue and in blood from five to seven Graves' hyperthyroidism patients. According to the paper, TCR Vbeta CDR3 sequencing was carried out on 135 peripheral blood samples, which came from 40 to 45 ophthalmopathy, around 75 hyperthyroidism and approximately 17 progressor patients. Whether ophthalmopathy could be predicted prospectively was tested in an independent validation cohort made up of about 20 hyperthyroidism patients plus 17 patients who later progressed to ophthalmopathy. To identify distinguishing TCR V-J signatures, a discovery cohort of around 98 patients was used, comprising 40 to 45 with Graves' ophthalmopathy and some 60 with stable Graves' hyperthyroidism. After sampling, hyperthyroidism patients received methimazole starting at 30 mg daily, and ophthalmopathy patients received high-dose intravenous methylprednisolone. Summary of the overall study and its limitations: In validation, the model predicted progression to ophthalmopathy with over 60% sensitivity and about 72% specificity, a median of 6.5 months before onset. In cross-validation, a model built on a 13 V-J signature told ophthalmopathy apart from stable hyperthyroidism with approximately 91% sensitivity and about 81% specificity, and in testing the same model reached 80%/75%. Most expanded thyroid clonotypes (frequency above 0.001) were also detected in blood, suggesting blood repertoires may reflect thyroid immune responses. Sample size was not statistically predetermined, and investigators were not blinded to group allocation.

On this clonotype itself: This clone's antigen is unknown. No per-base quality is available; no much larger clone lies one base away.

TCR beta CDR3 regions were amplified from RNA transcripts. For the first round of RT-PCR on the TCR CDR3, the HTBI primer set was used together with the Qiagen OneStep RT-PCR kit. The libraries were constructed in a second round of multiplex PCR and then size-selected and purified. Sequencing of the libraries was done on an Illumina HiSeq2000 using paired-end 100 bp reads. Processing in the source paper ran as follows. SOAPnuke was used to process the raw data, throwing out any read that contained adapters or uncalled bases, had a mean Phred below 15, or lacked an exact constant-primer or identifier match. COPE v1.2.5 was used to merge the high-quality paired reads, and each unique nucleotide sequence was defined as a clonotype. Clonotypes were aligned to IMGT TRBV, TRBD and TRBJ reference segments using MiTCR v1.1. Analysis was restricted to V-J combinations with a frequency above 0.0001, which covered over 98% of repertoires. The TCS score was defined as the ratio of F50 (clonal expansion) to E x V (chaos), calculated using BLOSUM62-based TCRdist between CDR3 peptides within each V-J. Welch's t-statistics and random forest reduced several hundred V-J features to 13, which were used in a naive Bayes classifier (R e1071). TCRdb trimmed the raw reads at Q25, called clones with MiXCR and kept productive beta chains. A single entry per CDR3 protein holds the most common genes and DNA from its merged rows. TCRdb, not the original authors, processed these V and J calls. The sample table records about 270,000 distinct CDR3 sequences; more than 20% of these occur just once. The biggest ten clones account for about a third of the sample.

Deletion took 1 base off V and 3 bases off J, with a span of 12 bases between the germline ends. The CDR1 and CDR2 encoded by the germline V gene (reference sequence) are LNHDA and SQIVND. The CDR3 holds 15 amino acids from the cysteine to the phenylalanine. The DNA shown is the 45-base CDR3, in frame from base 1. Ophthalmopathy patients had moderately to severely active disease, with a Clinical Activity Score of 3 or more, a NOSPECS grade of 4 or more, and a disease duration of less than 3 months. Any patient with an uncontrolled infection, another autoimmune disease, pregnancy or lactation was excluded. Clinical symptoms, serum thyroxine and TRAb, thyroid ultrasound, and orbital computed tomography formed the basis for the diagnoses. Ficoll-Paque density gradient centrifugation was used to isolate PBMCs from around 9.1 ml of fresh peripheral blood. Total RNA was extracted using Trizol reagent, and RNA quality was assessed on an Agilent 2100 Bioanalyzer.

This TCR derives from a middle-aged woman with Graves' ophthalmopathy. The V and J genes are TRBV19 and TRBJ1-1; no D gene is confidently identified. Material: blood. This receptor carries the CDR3 CASSIVQVKDTEAFF. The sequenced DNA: TGTGCCAGTAGTATAGTTCAGGTGAAGGACACTGAAGCTTTCTTT. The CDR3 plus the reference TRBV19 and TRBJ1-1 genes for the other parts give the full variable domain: DGGITQSPKYLFRKEGQNVTLSCEQNLNHDAMYWYRQDPGQGLRLIYYSQIVNDFQKGDIAEGYSVSREKKESFPLTVTSAQKNPTAFYLCASSIVQVKDTEAFFGQGTRLTVV.